Sequencing of this TCR beta chain was carried out in a study of blood T cell repertoires in COVID-19 (dated by TCRdb to 2020 to 2021). Regarding the complete study: Collaborator samples came from the United States, Italy and Spain and covered acute and convalescent phases of COVID-19. The material from the prospective study consisted of cDNA or gDNA derived from T cells, B-cell-depleted T cells, or PBMCs. Subjects who had been exposed to COVID-19, were actively infected with it, or had recovered from it provided the deeply sampled blood TCRbeta repertoires that made up the dataset. A freely available public database, intended as a resource for researchers studying the immune response to SARS-CoV-2, is where the repertoires were released. Samples came from the ongoing ImmuneRACE study (first 160 participants) plus 1,254 subjects from 6 global collaborators. Nearly every sample came with metadata listing a de-identified subject ID, COVID-19 status, age in years and sex. Where HLA class I and class II types were available, the types were taken from metadata supplied by the sample provider, not from assay-based typing.

The immunoSEQ Assay, a bias-controlled multiplex PCR, was used to amplify TCRbeta CDR3 regions from genomic DNA. The authors processed their data as follows. The number of nucleated cells in each sample was estimated from the amplification of reference gene primers within the assay. To quantify the absolute abundance of each unique TCRbeta CDR3 rearrangement, sequence reads were collapsed and filtered. For each sample, productive Simpson clonality was calculated as the square root of Simpson's diversity index across productive rearrangements. What TCRdb holds here is the immuneACCESS table cut down to in-frame rearrangements. Part of the clones is not present; checked against another copy, under half of the missing clones reflect an unresolved V gene, and the others are unexplained. V, J and clone size derive from that table, while D and trimming were established from the DNA sequence. The sample table shows some 360,000 clones, and 70% to 90% are seen once. In total, the top ten clones hold about 2.1% of the sample.

The paper's findings and limits, for the study overall: How much clinical and demographic metadata was included differed by source and by participant, and the metadata was provided uncurated.

The junction shows trimming of 0 bases on V and 1 base on J, and the gene matches do not reach 6 bases of it. The germline V gene (reference sequence) specifies LNHNV as CDR1 and YYDKDF as CDR2. The CDR3 spans 16 residues, from the cysteine through the phenylalanine. Only the CDR3 portion is preserved as DNA: 48 bases, with reading frame beginning at the first base. In Seattle, one collaborating source enrolled patients while the infection was active and tracked those patients longitudinally over the course of disease. Whole blood was collected in K2EDTA tubes by collaborating institutions according to the institutions' own protocols. For TCRbeta analysis, collaborator samples were shipped as frozen whole blood, as isolated PBMCs, or as DNA extracted from either sample type. With respect to this clone: The antigen it recognizes is unknown. Base quality data are lacking; no much larger clone is found one base away.

The material sequenced was peripheral blood. This chain is built from TRBV15 and TRBJ2-7; TRBD1 lines up with 7 middle nucleotides. This receptor was obtained from a woman aged 55-69 years with COVID-19, enrolled during active disease. The DNA is TGTGCCACCAGCAGAGAGAGGGACAGTTATTCCTACGAGCAGTACTTC. It translates to CATSRERDSYSYEQYF.